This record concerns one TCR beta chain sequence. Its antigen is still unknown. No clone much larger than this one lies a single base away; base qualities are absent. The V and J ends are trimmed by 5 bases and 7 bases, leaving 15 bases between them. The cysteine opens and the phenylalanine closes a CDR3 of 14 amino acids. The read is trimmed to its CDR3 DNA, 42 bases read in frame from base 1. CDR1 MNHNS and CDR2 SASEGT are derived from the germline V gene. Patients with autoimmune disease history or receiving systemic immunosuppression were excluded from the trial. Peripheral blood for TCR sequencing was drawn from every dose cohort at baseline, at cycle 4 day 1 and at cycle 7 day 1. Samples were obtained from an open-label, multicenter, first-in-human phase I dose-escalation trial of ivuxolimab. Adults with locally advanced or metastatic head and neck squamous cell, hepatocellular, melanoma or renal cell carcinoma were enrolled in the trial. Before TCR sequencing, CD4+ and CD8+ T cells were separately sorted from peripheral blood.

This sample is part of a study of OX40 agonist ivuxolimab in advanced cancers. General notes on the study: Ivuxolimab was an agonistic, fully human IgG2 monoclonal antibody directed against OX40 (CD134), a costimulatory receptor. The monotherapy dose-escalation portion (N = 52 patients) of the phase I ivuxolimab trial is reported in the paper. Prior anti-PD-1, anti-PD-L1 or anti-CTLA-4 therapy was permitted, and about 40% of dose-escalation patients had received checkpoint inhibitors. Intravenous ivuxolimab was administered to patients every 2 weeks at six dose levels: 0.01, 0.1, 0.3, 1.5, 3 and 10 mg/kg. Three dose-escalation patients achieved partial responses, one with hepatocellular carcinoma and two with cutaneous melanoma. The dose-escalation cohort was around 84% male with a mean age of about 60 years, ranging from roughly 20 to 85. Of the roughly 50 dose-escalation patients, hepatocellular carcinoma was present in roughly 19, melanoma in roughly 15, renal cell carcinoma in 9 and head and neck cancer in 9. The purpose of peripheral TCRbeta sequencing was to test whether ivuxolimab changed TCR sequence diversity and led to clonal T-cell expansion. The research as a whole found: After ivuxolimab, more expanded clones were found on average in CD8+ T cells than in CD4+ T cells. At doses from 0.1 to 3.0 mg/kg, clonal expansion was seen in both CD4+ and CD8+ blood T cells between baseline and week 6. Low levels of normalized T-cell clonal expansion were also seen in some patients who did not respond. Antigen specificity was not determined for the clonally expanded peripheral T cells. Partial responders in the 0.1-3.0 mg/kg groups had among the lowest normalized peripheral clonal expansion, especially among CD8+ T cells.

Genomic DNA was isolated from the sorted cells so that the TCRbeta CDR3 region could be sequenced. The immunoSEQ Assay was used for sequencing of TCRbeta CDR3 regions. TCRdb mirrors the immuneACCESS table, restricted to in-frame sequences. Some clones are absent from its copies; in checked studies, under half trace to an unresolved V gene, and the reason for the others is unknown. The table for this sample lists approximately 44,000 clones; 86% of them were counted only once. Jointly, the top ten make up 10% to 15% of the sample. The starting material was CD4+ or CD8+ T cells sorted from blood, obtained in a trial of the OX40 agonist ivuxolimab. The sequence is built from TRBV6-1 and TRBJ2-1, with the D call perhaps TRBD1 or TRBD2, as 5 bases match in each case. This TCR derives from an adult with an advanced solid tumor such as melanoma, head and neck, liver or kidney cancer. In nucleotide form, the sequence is TGTGCCAGCAGTCGCAGGACGGGGCAAAATGAGCAGTTCTTC. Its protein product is CASSRRTGQNEQFF.